This is a list of T cell receptor beta chains from one sample in a study of T cells after posttransplantation cyclophosphamide. Libraries were prepared by immunoSEQ multiplex PCR; TCRdb keeps only in-frame clonotypes and omits some of them. The table includes a few thousand clones, over 65% detected once. Material: CD4+ T cells sorted from blood, obtained 350 to 380 days after allogeneic stem cell transplant with posttransplant cyclophosphamide. The receptor set was obtained from a male patient in his fifties or sixties who received an allogeneic stem cell transplant from a related donor and was CMV-positive. Some of the T cells may derive from the graft donor. The CDR3 runs from the conserved cysteine through the conserved F or W. D genes are given only for firm matches. Size values are once, few and many counts, or a class for expanded clones, and some rows have none.

abundance: -; v_gene: TRBV12-2; j_gene: TRBJ1-1; d_gene: -; CDR3nt: TGTGCAAGTCGCTTAGCCCGACAGGGGAGGACTGAAGCTTTCTTT; CDR3aa: CASRLARQGRTEAFF
abundance: once; v_gene: TRBV6-5; j_gene: TRBJ1-1; d_gene: TRBD1; CDR3nt: TGTGCCAGCAGTTACTCGCTAGGGACAGGTGAAGCTTTCTTT; CDR3aa: CASSYSLGTGEAFF
abundance: -; v_gene: TRBV6-6; j_gene: TRBJ2-1; d_gene: TRBD1; CDR3nt: TGTGCCAGCAGTCCACGGACAGGGAAGCCTACTGAGCAGTTCTTC; CDR3aa: CASSPRTGKPTEQFF
abundance: -; v_gene: TRBV2; j_gene: TRBJ2-1; d_gene: -; CDR3nt: TGTGCCAGCAGTGAAGACCCTCATACGGGCTACAATGAGCAGTTCTTC; CDR3aa: CASSEDPHTGYNEQFF
abundance: -; v_gene: TRBV11-2; j_gene: TRBJ2-1; d_gene: -; CDR3nt: TGTGCCAGCAGCTTAACGCAGGGCTCCTACAATGAGCAGTTCTTC; CDR3aa: CASSLTQGSYNEQFF
abundance: -; v_gene: TRBV6-5; j_gene: TRBJ1-1; d_gene: -; CDR3nt: TGTGCCAGCAGCCCACAGCCGGCTCAGCCTGAAGCTTTCTTT; CDR3aa: CASSPQPAQPEAFF
abundance: -; v_gene: TRBV10-1; j_gene: TRBJ1-1; d_gene: -; CDR3nt: TGCGCCAGCAGTGAGTTCATGAACACTGAAGCTTTCTTT; CDR3aa: CASSEFMNTEAFF
abundance: -; v_gene: TRBV27; j_gene: TRBJ2-7; d_gene: -; CDR3nt: TGTGCCAGCAGTCACTCTGGGGGGGACATAGAGCAGTACTTC; CDR3aa: CASSHSGGDIEQYF
abundance: -; v_gene: TRBV4-2; j_gene: TRBJ1-1; d_gene: -; CDR3nt: TGTGCCAGCAGCCACCAACAGGGTAGGGAGAACACTGAAGCTTTCTTT; CDR3aa: CASSHQQGRENTEAFF
abundance: -; v_gene: TRBV7-8; j_gene: TRBJ2-1; d_gene: -; CDR3nt: TGTGCCAGCAGCTTAGCTCGAAGCGCAAATGAGCAGTTCTTC; CDR3aa: CASSLARSANEQFF
abundance: -; v_gene: TRBV9; j_gene: TRBJ2-1; d_gene: TRBD2; CDR3nt: TGTGCCAGCAGCGTAGGCCAACTAGCGAAACAGTTCTTC; CDR3aa: CASSVGQLAKQFF
abundance: -; v_gene: TRBV11-3; j_gene: TRBJ1-3; d_gene: -; CDR3nt: TGTGCCAGCAGCTTAGGAGCAAACACCATATATTTT; CDR3aa: CASSLGANTIYF
abundance: -; v_gene: TRBV19; j_gene: TRBJ1-6; d_gene: TRBD1; CDR3nt: TGTGCCAGTAGTGCTCTCTCCGGGACAGCCTATAATTCACCCCTCCACTTT; CDR3aa: CASSALSGTAYNSPLHF
abundance: -; v_gene: TRBV5-1; j_gene: TRBJ2-7; d_gene: TRBD1; CDR3nt: TGCGCCAGCAGCTTCCGGGACAGGTCCTACGAGCAGTACTTC; CDR3aa: CASSFRDRSYEQYF
abundance: -; v_gene: TRBV6-6; j_gene: TRBJ2-2; d_gene: TRBD1; CDR3nt: TGTGCCAGCAGACAGACAGGGGCGAACACCGGGGAGCTGTTTTTT; CDR3aa: CASRQTGANTGELFF
abundance: -; v_gene: TRBV10-1; j_gene: TRBJ2-3; d_gene: -; CDR3nt: TGCGCCAGCAAAACTAAGGACGCGACTATTCCAGATACGCAGTATTTT; CDR3aa: CASKTKDATIPDTQYF
abundance: -; v_gene: TRBV7-9; j_gene: TRBJ2-1; d_gene: TRBD1; CDR3nt: TGTGCCAGCAGCTTAGGACAGGGACCCTACAATGAGCAGTTCTTC; CDR3aa: CASSLGQGPYNEQFF
abundance: once; v_gene: TRBV5-6; j_gene: TRBJ2-3; d_gene: TRBD1; CDR3nt: TGTGCCAGCAGCCTAGGGACAGAAACAGATACGCAGTATTTT; CDR3aa: CASSLGTETDTQYF
abundance: -; v_gene: TRBV5-4; j_gene: TRBJ2-2; d_gene: TRBD2; CDR3nt: TGTGCCAGCAGCTACCCAGGACTAGCGAACACCGGGGAGCTGTTTTTT; CDR3aa: CASSYPGLANTGELFF
abundance: -; v_gene: TRBV5-6; j_gene: TRBJ2-3; d_gene: TRBD2; CDR3nt: TGTGCCAGCAGCTCGAGCGGGGGAAGCACAGATACGCAGTATTTT; CDR3aa: CASSSSGGSTDTQYF
abundance: -; v_gene: TRBV5-1; j_gene: TRBJ2-7; d_gene: TRBD1; CDR3nt: TGCGCCAGCAGCCGGACCCTTACAGGGGGCGCGTACGAGCAGTACTTC; CDR3aa: CASSRTLTGGAYEQYF
abundance: -; v_gene: TRBV6-6; j_gene: TRBJ1-1; d_gene: TRBD1; CDR3nt: TGTGCCAGCAGCGGACAGGGGAACACTGAAGCTTTCTTT; CDR3aa: CASSGQGNTEAFF
abundance: -; v_gene: TRBV6-5; j_gene: TRBJ2-1; d_gene: -; CDR3nt: TGTGCCAGCAGGGGCGTAGGCGACAATGAGCAGTTCTTC; CDR3aa: CASRGVGDNEQFF
abundance: -; v_gene: TRBV7-9; j_gene: TRBJ1-4; d_gene: -; CDR3nt: TGTGCCAGCAGCTTATATCGGGGAACCGAAAAACTGTTTTTT; CDR3aa: CASSLYRGTEKLFF
abundance: -; v_gene: TRBV11-2; j_gene: TRBJ2-1; d_gene: TRBD2; CDR3nt: TGTGCCAGCAGCCGACTAGCGGGGTTCGATGAGCAGTTCTTC; CDR3aa: CASSRLAGFDEQFF
abundance: few; v_gene: TRBV5-5; j_gene: TRBJ2-5; d_gene: TRBD2; CDR3nt: TGTGCCAGCAGCGCCTTAGCGGGAGGGGGGGAGACCCAGTACTTC; CDR3aa: CASSALAGGGETQYF
abundance: few; v_gene: TRBV4-1; j_gene: TRBJ1-1; d_gene: TRBD1; CDR3nt: TGCGCCAGCAGCCAATCCGGGACAGCTAACGAAGCTTTCTTT; CDR3aa: CASSQSGTANEAFF
abundance: -; v_gene: TRBV5-1; j_gene: TRBJ2-6; d_gene: TRBD2; CDR3nt: TGCGCCAGCAGCTTGTATCGGGGACTAGCGGGGGGACCCACCTCTGGGGCCAACGTCCTGACTTTC; CDR3aa: CASSLYRGLAGGPTSGANVLTF
abundance: -; v_gene: TRBV30; j_gene: TRBJ2-7; d_gene: TRBD1; CDR3nt: TGTGCCGGAGGACAGGGAAGCTACGAGCAGTACTTC; CDR3aa: CAGGQGSYEQYF
abundance: -; v_gene: TRBV7-2; j_gene: TRBJ2-5; d_gene: TRBD1; CDR3nt: TGTGCCAGCAGCTCGCAGACAGGGGGCCTCGAGACCCAGTACTTC; CDR3aa: CASSSQTGGLETQYF
abundance: -; v_gene: TRBV5-1; j_gene: TRBJ1-1; d_gene: -; CDR3nt: TGCGCCAGCAGCTCCATGAAGGGGGGGATCGCTGAAGCTTTCTTT; CDR3aa: CASSSMKGGIAEAFF
abundance: -; v_gene: TRBV12-5; j_gene: TRBJ2-7; d_gene: -; CDR3nt: TGTGCTAGTGGGGGCGGGTGGGAGCAGTACTTC; CDR3aa: CASGGGWEQYF
abundance: -; v_gene: TRBV11-2; j_gene: TRBJ1-2; d_gene: -; CDR3nt: TGTGCCAGCAGCTTAGATCAGGTGGATACCGGCTACACCTTC; CDR3aa: CASSLDQVDTGYTF
abundance: once; v_gene: TRBV20-1; j_gene: TRBJ1-4; d_gene: -; CDR3nt: TGCAGTGCTACGAGGGAAAAACTGTTTTTT; CDR3aa: CSATREKLFF
abundance: few; v_gene: TRBV5-1; j_gene: TRBJ2-7; d_gene: -; CDR3nt: TGCGCCAGCAGCTTGTTGTCAGACTCCTACGAGCAGTACTTC; CDR3aa: CASSLLSDSYEQYF
abundance: -; v_gene: TRBV18; j_gene: TRBJ2-7; d_gene: TRBD1; CDR3nt: TGTGCCAGCTCCACGTCAAGGACAGGGACTTACGAGCAGTACTTC; CDR3aa: CASSTSRTGTYEQYF